This entry concerns a single TCR beta chain. Methods used by the authors: Scientists estimated how many nucleated cells there were by amplifying reference gene primers. Only in-frame clones appear in the TCRdb table, and some are missing; sequencing was by immunoSEQ multiplex PCR. D and trimming come from the DNA, and the V and J calls and clone size come from that table. Of about 350,000 clones listed, about 90% are singletons. The germline V gene has CDR1 SNHLY and CDR2 FYNNEI. Trimming removed 4 bases from V and 8 bases from J, with 11 bases in between. The CDR3 covers 12 residues. The data stem from a study of blood T cell repertoires in COVID-19. The cohort comprised adults aged about 18 to 100 years residing in 24 US areas.

The chain couples TRBV2 to TRBJ1-2; no reliable D call. The sample comprised PBMCs or T cells enriched from blood (not recorded which). The clonotype originates from a woman aged 25 to 39 who had recovered from COVID-19. CDR3 coding DNA: TGTGCCAGCAGTGTCCGGAGGGAAGGCTACACCTTC. Protein: CASSVRREGYTF.